The 8 T cell receptor beta chains below come from one sample, sequenced in a study of blood T cell repertoires in COVID-19. Data came from immunoSEQ multiplex PCR; TCRdb stores just in-frame clones and leaves some out. The sample lists around 250,000 clones; 80% to 90% were seen once. Specimen: PBMCs or T cells enriched from blood (not recorded which). The source is a man under 40 with acute COVID-19.

The chain couples TRBV5-1 to TRBJ2-2; 13 bases map to TRBD2. CDR1 and CDR2 from the germline V gene are SGHRS and YFSETQ. The J segment lost 6 bases and the V segment lost 3 bases, leaving 11 bases of the junction unmatched. The CDR3 has 18 amino acids. The DNA of the CDR3 is TGCGCCAGCAGCTCACCAGGACTAGCGGGGGTGGTCCCCGGGGAGCTGTTTTTT. Translation: CASSSPGLAGVVPGELFF.

The V call is TRBV14, the J call TRBJ1-6; D remains unclear. The CDR3 extends over 15 amino acids. Germline values: CDR1 SGHDN, CDR2 FVKESK. The ends were cut back, 1 base at V and 8 bases at J, with 12 bases in the middle. DNA for the CDR3: TGTGCCAGCAGCCAAGCAGCAGCGGCATATTCACCCCTCCACTTT. This gives the protein CASSQAAAAYSPLHF.

The genes are TRBV7-9 and TRBJ1-4, with 7 bases matching TRBD1. The CDR3 is 17 residues long. The trim removed 5 bases at V and 0 bases at J, leaving 9 bases unmatched. The V gene's germline CDR1 is SEHNR and CDR2 FQNEAQ (reference sequence). The CDR3 DNA reads as TGTGCCAGCAGCCCACAGGGGAAAGGGGCAACTAATGAAAAACTGTTTTTT. Translating it yields CASSPQGKGATNEKLFF.

The chain combines TRBV28 with TRBJ1-2; 8 nucleotides line up with TRBD1. The ends lost 5 bases at V and 3 bases at J; junction bases unmatched: 8. The CDR3 runs 15 residues. Germline lookup yields CDR1 MDHEN and CDR2 SYDVKM. Here the CDR3 reads CASSPAGTGDYGYTF. CDR3 nucleotide sequence: TGTGCCAGCAGTCCCGCCGGGACAGGAGACTATGGCTACACCTTC.

The rearrangement joins TRBV24-1 to TRBJ1-2, with unresolved D. Between the trimmed V and J ends, which lost 9 bases and 8 bases, there was a span of 12 bases. Germline-derived CDR1 and CDR2 are KGHDR and SFDVKD. There are 11 residues in the CDR3. Written as DNA, the CDR3 is TGTGCCACCTATTCTAACCGGGGCTACACCTTC. Its translation: CATYSNRGYTF.

The rearrangement links TRBV28 to TRBJ1-2, with a tentative D call TRBD1 (6 bases). This CDR3 region has 13 residues. Trimming took 5 bases from V and 3 from J, leaving 10 bases between them. Germline V gene sequence: CDR1 MDHEN, CDR2 SYDVKM. The CDR3: CASSPQGHYGYTF. The CDR3 nucleotides are TGTGCCAGCAGTCCACAGGGTCACTATGGCTACACCTTC.

CDR3 sequence reads: CASSYVGPHQPQHF. CDR3 bases: TGTGCCAGCAGTTACGTGGGGCCTCATCAGCCCCAGCATTTT. V gene TRBV6-5 combines with J gene TRBJ1-5; D is possibly TRBD1 (5 bases). Germline assignment: CDR1 MNHEY and CDR2 SVGAGI. This CDR3 region has 14 residues. V dropped 2 bases and J dropped 5 bases, with 10 bases sitting between them.

The chain couples TRBV18 to TRBJ1-1; tentatively, D is TRBD1 (6 bases). The germline V gene has CDR1 KGHSH and CDR2 LQKENI. Deletions cut 3 bases from V and 6 bases from J, with 14 bases between. This CDR3 is 14 amino acids long. CDR3 residues: CASSPMDSLSEAFF. CDR3 DNA: TGTGCCAGCTCACCGATGGACAGCCTCTCTGAAGCTTTCTTT.